This T cell receptor (beta chain) was recovered during a study of Ad26.COV2.S vaccination and SARS-CoV-2 variants. The study, taken as a whole, reports: Measurements of TCR breadth and depth may have given underestimates of the total T cell responses.

Generated by immunoSEQ multiplex PCR, the TCRdb table keeps only in-frame clones and is missing some. This table holds about 470,000 clones, about nine tenths found once. The sample's treatment: roughly 18 received Ad26.COV2.S at low or high dose, single or two shots; about 5 received placebo; per-sample allocation not given. The investigators took samples on day 63 after the first vaccine or placebo injection. Donor was an adult aged 18-55 years in Boston. As its vector, the vaccine had Ad26, which expressed Wuhan-strain SARS-CoV-2 spike. CDR1 and CDR2 (germline): KGHDR, SFDVKD. J gave up 2 bases and V 4 bases, and 4 bases lay outside the gene matches. This CDR3 is 14 amino acids long. Comment on this clone: What it binds is unknown.

Sample: peripheral blood, taken in a trial of Ad26.COV2.S vaccine versus placebo. The receptor was isolated from a person aged 18-65 years who received the Ad26.COV2.S COVID-19 vaccine or a placebo. The genes are TRBV24-1 and TRBJ2-7; 7 bases line up with TRBD1. The CDR3 sequence: CATSDGTVPYEQYF. In nucleotides, the CDR3 is TGTGCCACCAGTGACGGGACAGTTCCCTACGAGCAGTACTTC.